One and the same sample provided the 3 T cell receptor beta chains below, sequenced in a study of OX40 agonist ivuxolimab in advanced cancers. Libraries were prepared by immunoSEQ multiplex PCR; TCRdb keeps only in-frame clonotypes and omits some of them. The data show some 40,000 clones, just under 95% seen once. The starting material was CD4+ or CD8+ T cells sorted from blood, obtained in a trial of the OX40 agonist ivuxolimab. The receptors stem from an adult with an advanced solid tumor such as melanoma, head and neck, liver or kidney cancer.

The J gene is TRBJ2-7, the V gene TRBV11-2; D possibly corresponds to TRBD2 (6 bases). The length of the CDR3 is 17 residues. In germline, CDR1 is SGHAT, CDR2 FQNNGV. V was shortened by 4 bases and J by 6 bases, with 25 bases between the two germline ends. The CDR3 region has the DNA TGTGCCAGCAGCTCACCTTTGGAGGGCCTTAGGGCTGCCGAGCAGTACTTC. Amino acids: CASSSPLEGLRAAEQYF.

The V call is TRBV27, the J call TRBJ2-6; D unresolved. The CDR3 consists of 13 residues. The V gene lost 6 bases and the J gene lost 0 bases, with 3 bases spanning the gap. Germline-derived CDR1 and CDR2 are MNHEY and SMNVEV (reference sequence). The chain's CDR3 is CASSLSGANVLTF. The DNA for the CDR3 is TGTGCCAGCAGCCTCTCTGGGGCCAACGTCCTGACTTTC.

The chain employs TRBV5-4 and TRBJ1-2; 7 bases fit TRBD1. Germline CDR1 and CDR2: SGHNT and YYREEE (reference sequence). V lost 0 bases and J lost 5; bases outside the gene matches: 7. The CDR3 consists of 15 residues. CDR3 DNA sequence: TGTGCCAGCAGCTTGGATATGACAGGGAGGTATGGCTACACCTTC. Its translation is CASSLDMTGRYGYTF. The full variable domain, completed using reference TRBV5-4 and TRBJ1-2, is ETGVTQSPTHLIKTRGQQVTLRCSSQSGHNTVSWYQQALGQGPQFIFQYYREEENGRGNFPPRFSGLQFPNYSSELNVNALELDDSALYLCASSLDMTGRYGYTFGSGTRLTVV.